These 26 T cell receptor beta chains originate from one sample sequenced in a study of blood T cell repertoires in COVID-19. Produced via immunoSEQ multiplex PCR; TCRdb's table is partial and in-frame only. This sample has some 200,000 clones, with around four fifths found just once. The sequenced sample consisted of peripheral blood. These receptor sequences come from a man in his 60s with COVID-19, enrolled during active disease.

CDR3 residues: CASSLGAGRNTEAFF. Written as DNA, the CDR3 is TGTGCCAGCAGTTTAGGGGCAGGGCGGAACACTGAAGCTTTCTTT. The chain couples TRBV28 to TRBJ1-1, with a tentative D call TRBD1 (5 bases). V was trimmed by 2 bases and J by 1 base, leaving 11 bases between them. Looked up from germline, CDR1 is MDHEN and CDR2 is SYDVKM. CDR3 length: 15 amino acids.

The CDR3 sequence is CASSRLQGDEQYF. The CDR3 DNA follows: TGTGCCAGCAGCCGGTTACAGGGGGACGAGCAGTACTTC. The chain employs TRBV3-1 (or the pseudogene TRBV3-2) and TRBJ2-7; TRBD1 aligns across 8 bases. The CDR3 totals 13 residues. The junction had 4 bases not matched to a gene; V was cut back by 4 bases and J by 5 bases. Germline CDR1 is LGHDT and CDR2 is YNNKEL (reference sequence).

V usage is TRBV6-6 and J usage is TRBJ1-5; no clear D. V gave up 2 bases and J gave up 1 base, with 9 bases separating them. Germline V gene lookup returns CDR1 MNHNY and CDR2 SVGAGI (reference sequence). CDR3 size: 15 residues. The CDR3, as DNA: TGTGCCAGCAGTTACGGGCCCGTCAGCAATCAGCCCCAGCATTTT. Amino acids: CASSYGPVSNQPQHF.

CDR3 sequence: CASSLRAAGANVLTF. For the CDR3, the DNA is TGTGCCAGCAGCTTAAGAGCCGCTGGGGCCAACGTCCTGACTTTC. The chain has TRBV5-4 and TRBJ2-6; D ambiguous. The CDR3 runs 15 residues. Germline CDR1 reads SGHNT; CDR2 reads YYREEE (reference sequence). Trimming removed 2 bases at V and 2 bases at J, with 8 bases between.

This chain links TRBV6-6 with TRBJ1-2; D is unresolved. The V end was cut by 4 bases, the J end by 1 base, with 16 bases between. CDR3 length: 16 amino acids. Germline V lookup: CDR1 MNHNY, CDR2 SVGAGI (reference sequence). The CDR3 sequence is CASSFPGSWVNYGYTF. The CDR3 bases are TGTGCCAGCAGTTTCCCGGGGAGTTGGGTTAACTATGGCTACACCTTC.

The chain employs TRBV28 and TRBJ1-5; the D is unclear. From germline, CDR1 is MDHEN and CDR2 SYDVKM. Deletions cut 3 bases from V and 7 bases from J, with 7 bases between. The CDR3 extends over 12 amino acids. CDR3 amino acids: CASSFSAQPQHF. The CDR3 region has the DNA TGTGCCAGCAGTTTCAGTGCCCAGCCCCAGCATTTT.

V usage is TRBV5-6 and J usage is TRBJ1-2; no reliable D call. CDR1 is SGHDT, CDR2 YYEEEE, per germline. V was cut by 4 bases and J by 7 bases, with 14 bases left in between. The CDR3 totals 13 residues. CDR3 nucleotides: TGTGCCAGCAGCGAGAGTCCAATCCGTGGCTACACCTTC. Translating it yields CASSESPIRGYTF.

The chain combines TRBV21-1 with TRBJ2-6; the DNA was not compared with TRBD1, the D call given in the table. TRBV21-1 is designated a pseudogene. This CDR3 region has 16 residues. The CDR3 DNA is TGTGCCAGCAGCAAAGTAGACAGGGCGGGGGCCAACGTCCTGACTTTC. It translates to CASSKVDRAGANVLTF.

Regarding this clone: Other DNA sequences in this sample translate to the same CDR3. V usage is TRBV12-5 and J usage is TRBJ1-1; D unresolved. The CDR3 has 11 amino acids. V dropped 7 bases and J dropped 0 bases, with 3 bases sitting between them. Germline CDR1 and CDR2: LGHNT and FRNRAP. CDR3 nucleotide sequence: TGTGCTAGTGCCGTGAACACTGAAGCTTTCTTT. Encoded protein: CASAVNTEAFF.

This clone was counted a few times. This chain joins TRBV24-1 and TRBJ2-1, with 7 nucleotides matching TRBD2. This CDR3 is built from 16 residues. The ends lost 4 bases at V and 4 bases at J; junction bases unmatched: 9. Germline CDR1 and CDR2: KGHDR and SFDVKD. The CDR3 region has the DNA TGTGCCACCAGTGACCCCGGAAGCGGGGAGTACAATGAGCAGTTCTTC. Amino acids: CATSDPGSGEYNEQFF.

V gene TRBV10-1 combines with J gene TRBJ2-2; the D gene is possibly TRBD2 (7 bases). The CDR3 has 15 amino acids. The V and J ends lost 5 bases and 2 bases respectively, with 12 bases between them. CDR1 and CDR2 from the germline V gene are WNHNN and SYGVQD (reference sequence). DNA of the CDR3: TGCGCCAGCAGTTCCCGGGGGGCTAACACCGGGGAGCTGTTTTTT. Amino acid sequence: CASSSRGANTGELFF.

This sequence joins TRBV5-1 and TRBJ1-3; no definite D call. The V end lost 0 bases, the J end lost 1 base, and 11 bases lay between the germline ends. This CDR3 is 16 amino acids long. In germline, CDR1 is SGHRS, CDR2 YFSETQ. The CDR3 is CASSLGLIGSGNTIYF. The CDR3 nucleotides are TGCGCCAGCAGCTTGGGACTGATTGGGTCTGGAAACACCATATATTTT. The full variable domain, its missing parts supplied by reference TRBV5-1 and TRBJ1-3, is KAGVTQTPRYLIKTRGQQVTLSCSPISGHRSVSWYQQTPGQGLQFLFEYFSETQRNKGNFPGRFSGRQFSNSRSEMNVSTLELGDSALYLCASSLGLIGSGNTIYFGEGSWLTVV.

The chain links TRBV30 to TRBJ1-3, with D possibly TRBD1 on 6 matching bases. The length of the CDR3 is 14 residues. The germline gives CDR1 GTSNPN, CDR2 SVGIG (reference sequence). V shed 0 bases and J shed 1 base, with 7 bases lying between them. CDR3 protein: CAWSVQGSGNTIYF. The CDR3 region has the DNA TGTGCCTGGAGTGTACAGGGATCTGGAAACACCATATATTTT.

The rearrangement joins TRBV6-5 to TRBJ1-2; a possible D gene is TRBD1 (6 bases). The CDR3 covers 13 residues. Between the trimmed V and J ends, which lost 8 bases and 3 bases, there was a span of 13 bases. Germline CDR1 reads MNHEY; CDR2 reads SVGAGI. CDR3 bases: TGTGCCAGCTCAAGGACAGTAGACTATGGCTACACCTTC. This encodes CASSRTVDYGYTF.

The chain links TRBV27 to TRBJ1-2; 8 bases are shared with TRBD1. V gave up 2 bases and J gave up 3 bases; unmatched junction bases: 5. The CDR3 loop spans 15 amino acids. From germline, CDR1 is MNHEY and CDR2 SMNVEV (reference sequence). The CDR3 region is CASSLTQGADYGYTF. The CDR3 DNA sequence: TGTGCCAGCAGTTTAACCCAGGGGGCGGACTATGGCTACACCTTC.

The table lists this clone with a count of one. This chain links TRBV30 with TRBJ2-4, with 7 bases matching TRBD2. With 3 bases clipped from V and 1 base from J, the junction kept 6 bases outside the gene matches. Germline CDR1 reads GTSNPN; CDR2 reads SVGIG (reference sequence). The CDR3 contains 15 residues. As DNA, the CDR3 is TGTGCCTGGAGAAGGGAGGGGTCGGCCAAAAACATTCAGTACTTC. It is translated as CAWRREGSAKNIQYF. Based on the CDR3 plus reference TRBV30 and TRBJ2-4, the full variable domain is SQTIHQWPATLVQPVGSPLSLECTVEGTSNPNLYWYRQAAGRGLQLLFYSVGIGQISSEVPQNLSASRPQDRQFILSSKKLLLSDSGFYLCAWRREGSAKNIQYFGAGTRLSVL.

CDR3 sequence reads: CATSREGTGGGLNTGELFF. The DNA for the CDR3 is TGTGCCACCAGCAGAGAAGGGACAGGGGGCGGGTTGAACACCGGGGAGCTGTTTTTT. The rearrangement links TRBV15 to TRBJ2-2, with TRBD1 identical over 12 bases. Germline V gene data show CDR1 as LNHNV and CDR2 as YYDKDF (reference sequence). V lost 0 bases to trimming and J lost 1 base; unmatched junction nucleotides: 6. The CDR3 loop spans 19 amino acids.

The V gene is TRBV13, the J gene TRBJ1-1; weak D call: TRBD1 (6 bases). Germline assignment: CDR1 PRHDT and CDR2 FYEKMQ (reference sequence). Trimming took off 5 bases at V and 2 bases at J, with 15 bases between the two ends. CDR3 length: 15 amino acids. CDR3 sequence reads: CASSAVGQPNTEAFF. CDR3 DNA sequence: TGTGCCAGCAGCGCCGTCGGACAGCCTAACACTGAAGCTTTCTTT.

The chain joins TRBV9 to TRBJ1-1; 10 bases are shared with TRBD1. CDR1 and CDR2 (germline): SGDLS, YYNGEE. V was clipped by 4 bases and J by 2 bases; unmatched bases: 5. This CDR3 has 15 amino acids. The CDR3 protein is CASSLTGGLNTEAFF. The CDR3 nucleotides read TGTGCCAGCAGCTTGACAGGGGGCCTCAACACTGAAGCTTTCTTT.

The chain joins TRBV7-6 to TRBJ2-7, with 7 bases aligning to TRBD2. CDR3 size: 15 residues. CDR1 is SGHVS and CDR2 is FNYEAQ in the germline V gene. V lost 6 bases to trimming and J lost 4 bases; unmatched junction nucleotides: 12. DNA of the CDR3: TGTGCCAGCAGTCAATATACTAGCGCCTCATACGAGCAGTACTTC. Amino acid sequence: CASSQYTSASYEQYF. Full variable domain (rest looked up from reference TRBV7-6 and TRBJ2-7): GAGVSQSPRYKVTKRGQDVALRCDPISGHVSLYWYRQALGQGPEFLTYFNYEAQQDKSGLPNDRFSAERPEGSISTLTIQRTEQRDSAMYRCASSQYTSASYEQYFGPGTRLTVT.

V and J are TRBV5-4 and TRBJ1-6; D not resolved. Germline CDR1 reads SGHNT; CDR2 reads YYREEE (reference sequence). The length of the CDR3 is 15 residues. V was shortened by 1 base and J by 7 bases, with 12 bases between the two germline ends. The CDR3 reads CASSLNRGNNSPLHF. CDR3 in DNA: TGTGCCAGCAGCTTGAATAGAGGGAACAATTCACCCCTCCACTTT.

The chain links TRBV28 to TRBJ2-6; D may be TRBD2 (5 bases). Trimming left V 3 bases short and J 0 bases short, with 9 bases between. This CDR3 comprises 16 residues. Per the germline V gene, CDR1 is MDHEN and CDR2 is SYDVKM. Here the CDR3 DNA reads TGTGCCAGCAGTTTGTCGGGGAGCTCTGGGGCCAACGTCCTGACTTTC. This translates into CASSLSGSSGANVLTF.

V and J are TRBV6-5 and TRBJ1-2; perhaps TRBD1 as D (5 bases). Germline CDR1 reads MNHEY; CDR2 reads SVGAGI. V was cut by 4 bases and J by 4 bases, with 7 bases left in between. CDR3 size: 12 residues. CDR3 region: CASSSGSYGYTF. In DNA form, the CDR3 reads TGTGCCAGCAGTTCAGGGTCCTATGGCTACACCTTC.

J is TRBJ2-7 and V is TRBV28, with TRBD2 as a possible D gene (5 bases). CDR1 MDHEN and CDR2 SYDVKM come from the germline V gene. V lost 5 bases and J lost 5, with 13 bases in between. The CDR3 length is 13 residues. This CDR3 is CASSLNAGHEQYF. CDR3 nucleotides: TGTGCCAGCAGTCTTAACGCGGGCCACGAGCAGTACTTC.

The genes are TRBV9 and TRBJ2-7; 10 bases are a match to TRBD2. In germline, CDR1 is SGDLS, CDR2 YYNGEE. The CDR3 covers 15 residues. The V segment lost 6 bases and the J segment 5 bases; nucleotides outside the gene matches: 11. The CDR3 reads CASKDPGLAFHEQYF. The CDR3 nucleotides read TGTGCCAGCAAAGACCCGGGACTAGCGTTCCACGAGCAGTACTTC.

V is TRBV30 and J is TRBJ2-5; a possible D gene is TRBD1 (6 bases). CDR1 and CDR2 from the germline V gene are GTSNPN and SVGIG (reference sequence). V was pared by 4 bases and J by 4 bases, with 19 bases between. The CDR3 totals 15 residues. The CDR3 reads CAWKRGGLPGETQYF. Written as DNA, the CDR3 is TGTGCCTGGAAAAGAGGGGGTCTCCCGGGAGAGACCCAGTACTTC.